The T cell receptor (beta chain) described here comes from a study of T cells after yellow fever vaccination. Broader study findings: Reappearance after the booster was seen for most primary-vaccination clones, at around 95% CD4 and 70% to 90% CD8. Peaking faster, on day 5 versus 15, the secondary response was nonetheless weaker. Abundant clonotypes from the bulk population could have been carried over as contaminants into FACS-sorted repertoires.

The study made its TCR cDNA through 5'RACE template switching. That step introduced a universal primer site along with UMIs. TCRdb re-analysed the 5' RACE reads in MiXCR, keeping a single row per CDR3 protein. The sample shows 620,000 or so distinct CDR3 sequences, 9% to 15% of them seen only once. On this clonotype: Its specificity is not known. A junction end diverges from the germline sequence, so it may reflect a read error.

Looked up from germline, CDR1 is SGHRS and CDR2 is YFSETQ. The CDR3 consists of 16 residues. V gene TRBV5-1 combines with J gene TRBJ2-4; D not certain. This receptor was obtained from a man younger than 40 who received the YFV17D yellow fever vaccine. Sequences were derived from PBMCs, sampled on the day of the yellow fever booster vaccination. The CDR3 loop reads CASSLGNPLAKNIHYF. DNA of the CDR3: TGCGCCAGCAGCTTGGGGAACCCCTTAGCCAAAAACATTCATTACTTC.